These T cell receptor beta chains were read from a single sample in a study of T-cell reconstitution after alpha-beta-depleted transplantation in children. TCRdb itself ran the PCR reads through MiXCR, one entry per CDR3 protein. This table holds 220,000 or so distinct CDR3 sequences, under 9.5% found once. The sequences come from PBMCs, mostly from graft donor cells, collected 180 days after TCRalphabeta/CD19-depleted stem cell transplant. These receptors came from a male patient aged 10 to 17 who had a stem cell transplant for acute lymphoblastic leukemia, so the T cells may come from the graft donor. Each CDR3 is given with its conserved first and last residue. The order of the fields is V gene, J gene, CDR3 protein.

V: TRBV5-1; J: TRBJ2-7; CDR3: CASSAWTSGSSYEQYF
V: TRBV3-1; J: TRBJ2-1; CDR3: CASSLTGVSEQFF
V: TRBV28; J: TRBJ2-4; CDR3: CASSFGTVAAKNIQYF
V: TRBV6-5; J: TRBJ1-5; CDR3: CASSYRAGGTNQPQHF
V: TRBV7-6; J: TRBJ2-1; CDR3: CASSGGGSQFF
V: TRBV20-1; J: TRBJ2-4; CDR3: CSANNLAKNIQYF
V: TRBV7-7; J: TRBJ2-5; CDR3: CASSPQTRAQETQYF
V: TRBV21-1; J: TRBJ2-4; CDR3: CASSADGSRDFLAKNIQYF
V: TRBV4-3; J: TRBJ2-1; CDR3: CASSHRGYNEQFF
V: TRBV7-2; J: TRBJ2-2; CDR3: CASSSGQGASTGELFF
V: TRBV12-5; J: TRBJ2-7; CDR3: CASGLVQQDLSGESSYEQYF
V: TRBV10-2; J: TRBJ2-2; CDR3: CASSETSGELFF
V: TRBV11-2; J: TRBJ1-1; CDR3: CASSKGGAGNTEAFF
V: TRBV11-2; J: TRBJ2-5; CDR3: CASSLGTGLQETQYF
V: TRBV10-3; J: TRBJ2-2; CDR3: CAIRTDRGNTGELFF
V: TRBV7-9; J: TRBJ1-5; CDR3: CASSSAGGLGQPQHF
V: TRBV12-3/TRBV12-4; J: TRBJ2-3; CDR3: CASSSRRTDTQYF
V: TRBV7-9; J: TRBJ2-2; CDR3: CASSQTSGSNGELFF
V: TRBV10-3; J: TRBJ1-3; CDR3: CAISLSGNTIYF
V: TRBV5-1; J: TRBJ2-1; CDR3: CASSAPGNEQFF
V: TRBV12-3/TRBV12-4; J: TRBJ2-3; CDR3: CASSRPGLAGGPRTQYF
V: TRBV28; J: TRBJ2-2; CDR3: CASSPDRVAPPGLFF
V: TRBV10-3; J: TRBJ1-5; CDR3: CAISEGNQPQHF
V: TRBV10-3; J: TRBJ1-2; CDR3: CAISSSGYGYGYTF
V: TRBV9; J: TRBJ1-1; CDR3: CASSPRPFGGNTEAFF
V: TRBV5-1; J: TRBJ2-7; CDR3: CASSLESVSGGEQYF
V: TRBV5-1; J: TRBJ2-3; CDR3: CASSRGETDTQYF
V: TRBV20-1; J: TRBJ2-7; CDR3: CSAVTSVSYEQYF
V: TRBV29-1; J: TRBJ2-5; CDR3: CSVGRQETQYF
V: TRBV4-3; J: TRBJ1-2; CDR3: CASSQGLGDSYGYTF
V: TRBV25-1; J: TRBJ2-2; CDR3: CASSDRGNTGELFF
V: TRBV5-1; J: TRBJ2-4; CDR3: CASSSWTENIQYF
V: TRBV7-9; J: TRBJ1-1; CDR3: CASSLGGELEAFF
V: TRBV4-2; J: TRBJ2-4; CDR3: CASSLRLAGPREAKNIQYF
V: TRBV27; J: TRBJ2-7; CDR3: CASSLSGRVYEQYF